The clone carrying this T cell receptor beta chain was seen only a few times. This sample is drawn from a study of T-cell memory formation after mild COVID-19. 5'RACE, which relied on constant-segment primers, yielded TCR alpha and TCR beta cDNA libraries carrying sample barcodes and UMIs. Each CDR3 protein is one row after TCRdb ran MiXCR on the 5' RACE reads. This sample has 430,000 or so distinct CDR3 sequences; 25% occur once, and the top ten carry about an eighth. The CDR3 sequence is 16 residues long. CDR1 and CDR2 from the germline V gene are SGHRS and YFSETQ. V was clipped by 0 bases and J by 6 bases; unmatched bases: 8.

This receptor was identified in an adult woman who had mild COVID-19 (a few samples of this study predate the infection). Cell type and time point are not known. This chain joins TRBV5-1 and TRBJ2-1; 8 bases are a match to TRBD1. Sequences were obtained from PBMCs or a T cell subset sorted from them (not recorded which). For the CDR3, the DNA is TGCGCCAGCAGCTTGGGGGGGACAGGTGCAGGCAATGAGCAGTTCTTC. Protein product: CASSLGGTGAGNEQFF.